This TCR beta chain was observed in a study of early T cells in non-severe SARS-CoV-2 infection. The wider study: Sequencing of bulk RNA from unsorted whole blood was done, without chain pairing.

With 5 bases removed from V and 2 bases from J, the gap between germline ends came to 18 bases. Germline CDR1 and CDR2: SGHVS and FQNEAQ. This CDR3 is built from 16 residues. Individual cDNA molecules carried attached unique molecular identifiers. MiXCR, run by TCRdb on the 5' RACE reads, gives a single entry per CDR3 protein. The repertoire consists of roughly 69,000 distinct CDR3 sequences, with about 10% occurring once and the leading ten covering around an eighth. Study observations and caveats: VDJdb matching favored anti-spike CD8 responses, missing private and CD4 specificities.

As concerns this clonotype: Its antigen remains unknown.

The chain is built from TRBV7-8 and TRBJ2-5; D is perhaps TRBD1 (6 bases). The TCR originated in an adult who was a healthcare worker with PCR-confirmed SARS-CoV-2 infection or an uninfected control (not recorded which). The material was whole blood, obtained at baseline. CDR3 protein: CASSAETGSLQETQYF. CDR3 in DNA: TGTGCCAGCAGCGCCGAGACAGGTTCCCTTCAAGAGACCCAGTACTTC. Full variable domain (outside the CDR3, taken from reference TRBV7-8 and TRBJ2-5): GAGVSQSPRYKVAKRGQDVALRCDPISGHVSLFWYQQALGQGPEFLTYFQNEAQLDKSGLPSDRFFAERPEGSVSTLKIQRTQQEDSAVYLCASSAETGSLQETQYFGPGTRLLVL.